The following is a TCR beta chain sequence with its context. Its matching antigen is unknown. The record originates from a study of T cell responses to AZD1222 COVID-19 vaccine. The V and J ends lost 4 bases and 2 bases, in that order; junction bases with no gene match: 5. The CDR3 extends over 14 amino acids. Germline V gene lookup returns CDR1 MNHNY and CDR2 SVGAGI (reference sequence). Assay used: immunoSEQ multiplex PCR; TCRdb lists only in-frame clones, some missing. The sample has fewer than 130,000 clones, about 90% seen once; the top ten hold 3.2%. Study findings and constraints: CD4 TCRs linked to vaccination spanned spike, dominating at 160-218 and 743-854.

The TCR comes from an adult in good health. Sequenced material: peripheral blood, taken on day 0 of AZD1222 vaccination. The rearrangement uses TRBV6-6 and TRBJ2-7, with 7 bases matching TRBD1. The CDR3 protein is CASSSGQITYEQYF. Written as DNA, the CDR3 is TGTGCCAGCAGTTCGGGACAGATTACCTACGAGCAGTACTTC.